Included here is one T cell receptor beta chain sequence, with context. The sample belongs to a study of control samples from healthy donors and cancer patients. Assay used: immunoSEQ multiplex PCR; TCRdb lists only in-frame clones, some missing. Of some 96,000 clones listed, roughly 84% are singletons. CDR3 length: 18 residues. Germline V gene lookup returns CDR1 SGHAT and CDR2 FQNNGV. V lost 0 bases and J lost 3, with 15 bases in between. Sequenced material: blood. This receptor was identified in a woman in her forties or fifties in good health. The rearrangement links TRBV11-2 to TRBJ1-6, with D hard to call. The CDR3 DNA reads TGTGCCAGCAGCTTAGATCTCCCAGTTGCGATCTATAATTCACCCCTCCACTTT. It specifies CASSLDLPVAIYNSPLHF.